Listed below are T cell receptor beta chains from one sample, sequenced in a study of blood T cell repertoires in COVID-19. Sequencing was performed with immunoSEQ multiplex PCR; in TCRdb, only in-frame clones are kept and a portion is missing. The sample lists 150,000 to 200,000 clones, 86% occurring once. Sequenced input: peripheral blood. The receptors stem from a man younger than 35 with acute or convalescent COVID-19. CDR3s include the opening cysteine and the closing phenylalanine or tryptophan. The D gene is left open where the match is weak. Part of the rows lack a size; the others show once, few, many or a class for expanded clones.

TRBJ1-2 | TRBV30 | NA | NA | TGTGCCTGGAGTGTAGACTCGGTCTATGGCTACACCTTC | CAWSVDSVYGYTF
TRBJ1-4 | TRBV9 | NA | TRBD1 | TGTGCCAGCAGCAGGGGGCCAGCTAATGAAAAACTGTTTTTT | CASSRGPANEKLFF
TRBJ1-1 | TRBV13 | NA | NA | TGTGCCAGCAGCCCGGTGGGGCCCAAAGGGACTGAAGCTTTCTTT | CASSPVGPKGTEAFF
TRBJ2-1 | TRBV6-2/TRBV6-3 | NA | TRBD1 | TGTGCCAGCAGACCTCCATGGGACAGCGACAATGAGCAGTTCTTC | CASRPPWDSDNEQFF
TRBJ2-2 | TRBV3-1/TRBV3-2 | once | NA | TGTGCCAGCAGCCTCACGAGCGTTTCCGCGAACACCGGGGAGCTGTTTTTT | CASSLTSVSANTGELFF
TRBJ1-3 | TRBV3-1/TRBV3-2 | NA | NA | TGTGCCAGCAGCCAAGGGGGGGGCGGAAACACCATATATTTT | CASSQGGGGNTIYF
TRBJ2-3 | TRBV18 | NA | NA | TGTGCCAGCTCACCCCAGGGCACAGATACGCAGTATTTT | CASSPQGTDTQYF
TRBJ1-1 | TRBV2 | few | TRBD1 | TGTGCCAGCAGTGAATTGGTATACGGACAGGGAAGCACTGAAGCTTTCTTT | CASSELVYGQGSTEAFF
TRBJ1-4 | TRBV4-1 | NA | NA | TGCGCCAGCAGCCAAACATCCGGGACAACTAATGAAAAACTGTTTTTT | CASSQTSGTTNEKLFF
TRBJ2-3 | TRBV5-1 | NA | TRBD2 | TGCGCCAGCACGTCCCTAGCGGGGGGGACAGATACGCAGTATTTT | CASTSLAGGTDTQYF
TRBJ2-7 | TRBV5-5 | NA | NA | TGTGCCAGCAGCACCAGGGAAGTCGAGCAGTACTTC | CASSTREVEQYF
TRBJ1-2 | TRBV6-5 | NA | NA | TGTGCCAGCAGTTACTCTGTCCGGGGGGCTCGAGGCTACACCTTC | CASSYSVRGARGYTF
TRBJ1-1 | TRBV29-1 | once | NA | TGCAGCGTCTCCCCGGGGGGAAACACTGAAGCTTTCTTT | CSVSPGGNTEAFF
TRBJ1-4 | TRBV30 | NA | NA | TGTGCCTGGACAGGGATGGCAACTAATGAAAAACTGTTTTTT | CAWTGMATNEKLFF
TRBJ1-1 | TRBV3-1/TRBV3-2 | NA | NA | TGTGCCAGCAGCCGCGCGGGCAGTACCATGAACACTGAAGCTTTCTTT | CASSRAGSTMNTEAFF
TRBJ1-5 | TRBV27 | NA | NA | TGTGCCAGCAGTTTATCGGGGGCTACGGCGCGGTATAGCAATCAGCCCCAGCATTTT | CASSLSGATARYSNQPQHF
TRBJ2-1 | TRBV27 | NA | TRBD1 | TGTGCCAGCAGAGGGACAGGGGAGATTATAAGCTCCTACAATGAGCAGTTCTTC | CASRGTGEIISSYNEQFF
TRBJ1-6 | TRBV29-1 | NA | TRBD1 | TGCAGCGTTGAGGAGGGGGCAGGGTCACCCCTCCACTTT | CSVEEGAGSPLHF
TRBJ2-7 | TRBV24-1 | once | TRBD1 | TGTGCCACCAGTGCCCGGGACAGGGGCTACGAGCAGTACTTC | CATSARDRGYEQYF
TRBJ1-4 | TRBV15 | NA | TRBD1 | TGTGCCACCAGCAGAGAGCTAGGGACAGGGGTTACTAATGAAAAACTGTTTTTT | CATSRELGTGVTNEKLFF
TRBJ1-2 | TRBV2 | NA | TRBD1 | TGTGCCAGACCCAGACTACAGGGGATTGCAAACTATGGCTACACCTTC | CARPRLQGIANYGYTF
TRBJ2-1 | TRBV30 | NA | NA | TGTGCCTGGAGTGTCACAGACGCAAGCTCCTACAATGAGCAGTTCTTC | CAWSVTDASSYNEQFF
TRBJ2-5 | TRBV7-2 | once | TRBD2 | TGTGCCAGCAGCTTAGGGGTTACTAGCGCGCAAGAGACCCAGTACTTC | CASSLGVTSAQETQYF
TRBJ1-3 | TRBV3-1/TRBV3-2 | once | NA | TGTGCCAGCAGCCTCCGGGATTACACTGGAAACACCATATATTTT | CASSLRDYTGNTIYF
TRBJ2-3 | TRBV18 | once | TRBD2 | TGTGCCAGCTCACCTATCGGGGGGGCCGTAGATACGCAGTATTTT | CASSPIGGAVDTQYF
TRBJ2-2 | TRBV5-1 | NA | NA | TGCGCCAGCGGCCTAGCCCCCCAGAGTAACACCGGGGAGCTGTTTTTT | CASGLAPQSNTGELFF
TRBJ1-4 | TRBV2 | once | NA | TGTGCCAGCACGTTATACCGGGACATTAATGAAAAACTGTTTTTT | CASTLYRDINEKLFF
TRBJ2-5 | TRBV27 | NA | NA | TGTGCCAGCAGTTTATCCTCTTCTAGCGCCCAACGAGGGACCCAGTACTTC | CASSLSSSSAQRGTQYF
TRBJ2-2 | TRBV5-1 | NA | NA | TGCGCCAGCAGGGTAATGGGGCGGAACACCGGGGAGCTGTTTTTT | CASRVMGRNTGELFF
TRBJ1-2 | TRBV10-3 | NA | TRBD1 | TGTGCCATCAGTGAGTCGGGACAGCACTATGGCTACACCTTC | CAISESGQHYGYTF
TRBJ1-1 | TRBV5-1 | NA | TRBD1 | TGCGCCAGCAGCTTGAGTCTGGCAGGGGGCCTAATGAACACTGAAGCTTTCTTT | CASSLSLAGGLMNTEAFF
TRBJ1-2 | TRBV20-1 | NA | NA | TGCAGTGCTAGTCCAGGGCATGATGGCTACACCTTC | CSASPGHDGYTF
TRBJ1-2 | TRBV5-1 | NA | TRBD1 | TGCGCCAGCAGCTTGCTGCCGGGGCAGGGGGCTAACTATGGCTACACCTTC | CASSLLPGQGANYGYTF
TRBJ2-4 | TRBV4-1 | NA | NA | TGCGCCAGCAGCCCCATTCACCTCGACAGAAACATTCAGTACTTC | CASSPIHLDRNIQYF
TRBJ1-5 | TRBV6-5 | NA | TRBD1 | TGTGCCAGCCTCCGAACAGGGGGCAATCAGCCCCAGCATTTT | CASLRTGGNQPQHF
TRBJ1-2 | TRBV24-1 | few | TRBD1 | TGTGCCACCAGTGACCGTCCCGGGACAGGGTTCTATGGCTACACCTTC | CATSDRPGTGFYGYTF
TRBJ1-2 | TRBV30 | NA | NA | TGTGCCTGGAGGGGCCCGGGACAACCGAACTATGGCTACACCTTC | CAWRGPGQPNYGYTF
TRBJ1-1 | TRBV28 | NA | NA | TGTGCCAGCAGTTTTGGGGACACTAGAAAAGAAGCTTTCTTT | CASSFGDTRKEAFF
TRBJ2-1 | TRBV3-1/TRBV3-2 | NA | NA | TGTGCCAGCAGCCAACCCCGACAGGTCTCCTACAATGAGCAGTTCTTC | CASSQPRQVSYNEQFF
TRBJ2-3 | TRBV15 | NA | TRBD2 | TGTGCCACCAGCAGAGAATTAGCGGGGGTGGCAGATACGCAGTATTTT | CATSRELAGVADTQYF
TRBJ2-5 | TRBV19 | NA | NA | TGTGCCAGTAGTACCAACAGGGCTCCGGGTTGGGAGACCCAGTACTTC | CASSTNRAPGWETQYF
TRBJ2-7 | TRBV5-4 | few | TRBD1 | TGTGCCAGCAGCCCCCGACGGACAGGGAGTGCTGGCGAGCAGTACTTC | CASSPRRTGSAGEQYF
TRBJ1-1 | TRBV7-6 | NA | TRBD1 | TGTGCCAGCAGCTTAGCTGAAGGGACAGTGAACACTGAAGCTTTCTTT | CASSLAEGTVNTEAFF
TRBJ2-4 | TRBV4-1 | once | TRBD1 | TGCGCCAGCAGCCCACTGGTAGGGGGCGCGGACATTCAGTACTTC | CASSPLVGGADIQYF
TRBJ2-3 | TRBV12-5 | NA | NA | TGTGCTAGTGGTTTGGTAGAGGGTTTGTTGCATACGCAGTATTTT | CASGLVEGLLHTQYF
TRBJ1-3 | TRBV9 | NA | NA | TGTGCCAGCAGCGTCGAACAGGGAAACACCATATATTTT | CASSVEQGNTIYF
TRBJ1-1 | TRBV6-5 | NA | TRBD1 | TGTGCCAGCAGGAGACAGGGGCGGAACACTGAAGCTTTCTTT | CASRRQGRNTEAFF
TRBJ2-1 | TRBV15 | NA | NA | TGTGCCACCAGCAAAAACTATTATGAGCAGTTCTTC | CATSKNYYEQFF
TRBJ2-4 | TRBV28 | NA | NA | TGTGCCAGCACCTCGGGGTGGTCGGACATTCAGTACTTC | CASTSGWSDIQYF
TRBJ2-1 | TRBV19 | NA | NA | TGTGCCAGTAGTACGTTTTTGGTTAGTATAAATGAGCAGTTCTTC | CASSTFLVSINEQFF
TRBJ2-3 | TRBV24-1 | NA | TRBD1 | TGTGCCACCAGTGACCCTGGACAGGCCAGCACAGATACGCAGTATTTT | CATSDPGQASTDTQYF
TRBJ2-1 | TRBV4-1 | NA | TRBD2 | TGCGCCAGCAGCCCGTTCGTAGCGGGGGGGCCTTCCTACAATGAGCAGTTCTTC | CASSPFVAGGPSYNEQFF
TRBJ1-1 | TRBV4-2 | NA | NA | TGTGCCAGCACCCGCGGGGGGGAGAACACTGAAGCTTTCTTT | CASTRGGENTEAFF
TRBJ2-3 | TRBV14 | NA | NA | TGTGCCAGCAGCCCCAAGCGGCTCCTTAACCCCACAGATACGCAGTATTTT | CASSPKRLLNPTDTQYF